This TCR beta chain was observed in a study of control samples from healthy donors and cancer patients. The CDR3 covers 9 residues. V dropped 6 bases and J dropped 10 bases, with 7 bases sitting between them. The germline V gene encodes CDR1 DFQATT and CDR2 SNEGSKA (reference sequence). TCRdb's table, derived via immunoSEQ multiplex PCR, lists solely in-frame clones and lacks some. The sample yields around 90,000 clones, 86% seen once. J is TRBJ2-1 and V is TRBV20-1; maybe TRBD2 (6 bases). The TCR sequence derives from a man younger than 40 in good health. Sequenced sample: blood. CDR3 coding DNA: TGCAGTGCCCGGGAGGAGCAGTTCTTC. Amino acids: CSAREEQFF.